This T cell receptor (beta chain) stems from a study of regulatory T cells in long-lasting Graves disease (dated by TCRdb to the early 2020s). Notes on the research overall: Newly diagnosed Graves' disease patients had taken antithyroid drugs for less than 3 months. Persistent Graves' disease patients were compared with newly diagnosed Graves' disease patients by peripheral blood TCR sequencing and RNA sequencing. The study took place in China and was registered as a clinical trial. A total of around 35 samples underwent TCR sequencing, from 13 patients with persistent Graves' disease and around 20 patients with newly diagnosed Graves' disease.

Libraries were built with multiplex PCR. TCRdb records Illumina HiSeq 4000 as the sequencer. To build TCR beta libraries, CDR3 regions were amplified by Arm-PCR using iRepertoire HTBI primers. Gel purification was performed on PCR products prior to sequencing. From the authors' description of their analysis: Gene usage analysis of CDR3 amino acid clonotypes used the approximately 62 TRBV and about 14 TRBJ segments found across samples. Filtered high-quality paired reads were merged into contigs using COPE and FqMerger. Contigs were aligned with BLAST to IMGT TRBV, TRBD and TRBJ reference genes, and CDR3 was defined per IMGT. Any clonotype with a frequency above 0.1% was classified as a highly expanded clone. Shannon entropy was used to measure repertoire diversity, and the Gini coefficient was used to measure V-J evenness. Public clonotypes were defined as clonotypes shared by more than one individual. In-frame beta chains were kept once TCRdb had trimmed the public reads at Q25 with fastp and called clones with MiXCR. All rows with the same CDR3 protein become a single entry with the most common DNA and genes. TCRdb, rather than the study authors, made the V and J calls. The sample table contains a few hundred thousand distinct CDR3 sequences; only one count was recorded for roughly a fifth of them. The ten biggest clones cover 14% of the sample.

What the study reported, not specific to this receptor: Sequencing and analysis were limited to the TCR beta chain. Persistent disease showed preferential use of TRBV28, TRBJ1-2 and TRBJ2-5, whereas newly diagnosed disease favored TRBV20-1 and TRBJ2-1. A larger number of public clonotypes was shared among persistent patients (more than 2,500) than among newly diagnosed patients (roughly 930). The authors acknowledged the small sample size as a limitation that may reduce accuracy. The study examined only peripheral blood because the primary lesion, thyroid tissue, could not be accessed. Lower TCR Shannon entropy and fewer highly expanded clones were observed in persistent Graves' disease patients than in newly diagnosed patients, which suggested clonal expansion.

Comment on this clonotype: Its antigen remains unidentified. This clone may be a read error of a much larger clone one base away.

CDR1 and CDR2 are drawn from the germline V gene (reference sequence): MNHEY, SMNVEV. CDR3 length: 14 amino acids, cysteine to phenylalanine. Only CDR3 DNA is held: 42 bases, read in frame from base 1. The trim is 4 bases for V and 2 bases for J, with a gap of 12 bases between the germline ends. Per the publication, the time point label means: newly diagnosed GD, antithyroid drugs for less than 3 months. For both TCR sequencing and RNA sequencing, RNA was extracted from PBMCs in TRIzol. Graves' disease was diagnosed according to American Thyroid Association guidelines. The patients came from an endocrinology department in Xi'an, China. Each patient gave approximately 10 milliliters of peripheral blood, collected in an EDTA anticoagulant tube. PBMCs were isolated by Ficoll Paque Plus density gradient separation without further T cell sorting. An Agilent 2100 Bioanalyzer and agarose gel were used to check RNA quality, while a NanoDrop 2000 measured RNA concentration.

The receptor was derived from a female donor with Graves disease. Source: peripheral blood mononuclear cells (PBMCs), taken at new diagnosis, from a patient treated with antithyroid drugs. Recombination joined TRBV27 with TRBJ2-7; 6 matching bases give a weak D call of TRBD1. CDR3 loop: CASSSNRVAYEQYF. The nucleotide sequence is TGTGCCAGCAGTTCGAACAGGGTTGCCTACGAGCAGTACTTC.